This section outlines one TCR beta chain sequence together with its context. Germline-derived CDR1 and CDR2 are DFQATT and SNEGSKA (reference sequence). The CDR3 has 16 residues. With V trimmed by 1 base and J by 4 bases, 8 bases remained unmatched. This entry is derived from a study of T-cell reconstitution after alpha-beta-depleted transplantation in children. Preparing the TCRbeta library involved the use of unique molecular identifiers. In TCRdb, the PCR reads were re-called with MiXCR into one record per CDR3 protein. The sample holds around 200,000 distinct CDR3 sequences, around 10% seen once. This specimen was PBMCs from the stem cell graft donor, taken from the stem cell graft. This sequence originates from a human donor who donated a stem cell graft to a child with acute lymphoblastic leukemia. This chain connects TRBV20-1 to TRBJ2-7; 12 bases are shared with TRBD1. CDR3 in amino acids: CSARAGTGGGGYEQYF. The DNA for the CDR3 is TGCAGTGCTAGAGCCGGGACAGGGGGCGGTGGGTACGAGCAGTACTTC.